Shown below are 15 T cell receptor beta chains from a single sample sequenced in a study of human thymus T cells. Corrective cardiac operations yielded the resected thymus tissue. The data were produced by immunoSEQ multiplex PCR, yet TCRdb's version contains in-frame clones alone and is incomplete. The sample carries about 130,000 clones, around 94% recorded once. Sequencing was carried out using thymus tissue. These receptor sequences come from a boy younger than two with a congenital heart defect but otherwise immunologically healthy.

The V gene is TRBV2, the J gene TRBJ2-3; 8 nucleotides align to TRBD2. The J segment lost 2 bases and the V segment lost 6 bases, leaving 13 bases of the junction unmatched. The germline V gene has CDR1 SNHLY and CDR2 FYNNEI. The CDR3 spans 17 residues. CDR3 protein: CASSGEKSGGYTDTQYF. In DNA form, the CDR3 reads TGTGCCAGCAGCGGAGAGAAGAGCGGGGGCTACACAGATACGCAGTATTTT.

The chain uses TRBV28 and TRBJ1-2; D is undetermined. V lost 6 bases to trimming and J lost 5 bases, with 13 bases between them. Per germline, CDR1 MDHEN and CDR2 SYDVKM. The CDR3 sequence is 13 residues long. The CDR3 region has the DNA TGTGCCAGCAGCCTCGGACGGGATTATGGCTACACCTTC. Encoded protein: CASSLGRDYGYTF.

This chain uses TRBV28 with TRBJ2-7, with 9 bases identical to TRBD2. Germline V CDR1 and CDR2: MDHEN, SYDVKM. This CDR3 has 15 residues. V was pared by 3 bases and J by 9 bases, with 12 bases of the junction left unmatched. The CDR3 sequence: CASSFRRGGCKSQYF. The CDR3 DNA reads as TGTGCCAGCAGTTTTCGGCGGGGGGGCTGTAAATCGCAGTACTTC.

The chain links TRBV5-6 to TRBJ1-1; D possibly corresponds to TRBD1 (6 bases). The CDR3 covers 18 residues. Germline CDR1 SGHDT, CDR2 YYEEEE. Trimming shortened V by 4 bases and J by 0 bases, and 22 bases separated the two germline ends. The CDR3 sequence is CASSHCGAQQGVNTEAFF. DNA for the CDR3: TGTGCCAGCAGCCATTGCGGGGCGCAACAGGGCGTGAACACTGAAGCTTTCTTT.

The chain couples TRBV11-2 to TRBJ1-6; no clear D. CDR1 SGHAT and CDR2 FQNNGV come from the germline V gene. Trimming took off 2 bases at V and 7 bases at J, with 12 bases between the two ends. The CDR3 length is 15 residues. Here the CDR3 reads CASSLTGLGNSPLHF. CDR3 DNA sequence: TGTGCCAGCAGCTTAACCGGATTGGGGAATTCACCCCTCCACTTT.

The chain uses TRBV18 and TRBJ2-7; perhaps TRBD1 as D (6 bases). Per the germline V gene, CDR1 is KGHSH and CDR2 is LQKENI. The ends were cut back, 2 bases at V and 0 bases at J, with 11 bases in the middle. This CDR3 spans 15 amino acids. The CDR3 loop reads CASSPKRGGSYEQYF. The CDR3 DNA follows: TGTGCCAGCTCACCAAAACGAGGGGGCTCCTACGAGCAGTACTTC.

The chain combines TRBV19 with TRBJ2-7; 8 bases agree with TRBD2. V gave up 5 bases and J gave up 7 bases; unmatched junction bases: 25. The CDR3 has 19 residues. Germline CDR1 is LNHDA and CDR2 is SQIVND (reference sequence). Here the CDR3 DNA reads TGTGCCAGTAGTCGCATAGTGGTTTTTGGGACTAGGGCCTCGGGGGAGCAGTACTTC. This encodes CASSRIVVFGTRASGEQYF.

The genes are TRBV2 and TRBJ2-3; D gene uncertain. CDR1 is SNHLY, CDR2 FYNNEI, per germline. V was trimmed by 4 bases and J by 2 bases, leaving 13 bases between them. The CDR3 extends over 15 amino acids. This CDR3 reads CASSGPPPATDTQYF. CDR3 nucleotides: TGTGCCAGCAGTGGACCGCCGCCTGCCACAGATACGCAGTATTTT.

The rearrangement links TRBV2 to TRBJ2-5; 13 nucleotides agree with TRBD2. The germline V gene has CDR1 SNHLY and CDR2 FYNNEI. V lost 6 bases, J lost 2 bases, and 6 bases stayed unmatched. The CDR3 runs 16 residues. CDR3 nucleotides: TGTGCCAGCAGGGGGACTAGCGGGGTCCATCAAGAGACCCAGTACTTC. Protein: CASRGTSGVHQETQYF.

V gene TRBV21-1 combines with J gene TRBJ2-3; the table gives TRBD2 as D, unverified against the DNA. TRBV21-1 is deemed a pseudogene. This CDR3 has 18 residues. The CDR3 is CASRVPDSAFPSTDTQYF. DNA of the CDR3: TGTGCCAGCAGGGTCCCGGACTCCGCCTTCCCAAGCACAGATACGCAGTATTTT.

The chain couples TRBV7-6 to TRBJ2-7, with D perhaps matching TRBD1 (6 bases). This CDR3 contains 14 residues. Germline CDR1 and CDR2: SGHVS and FNYEAQ. Trimming removed 5 bases from V and 0 bases from J, with 11 bases in between. The CDR3 region is CASSTQGSSYEQYF. The CDR3 nucleotides are TGTGCCAGCAGCACACAGGGAAGCTCCTACGAGCAGTACTTC.

The rearrangement links TRBV7-2 to TRBJ2-3, with no clear D. The germline V and J ends were trimmed by 1 base and 6 bases, with 8 bases remaining between them. The CDR3 runs to 13 residues. Per germline, CDR1 SGHTA and CDR2 FQGNSA. The CDR3: CASSLGMQDTQYF. CDR3 nucleotide sequence: TGTGCCAGCAGCTTAGGAATGCAGGATACGCAGTATTTT. Looking up the rest from reference TRBV7-2 and TRBJ2-3 gives the full variable domain: GAGVSQSPSNKVTEKGKDVELRCDPISGHTALYWYRQSLGQGLEFLIYFQGNSAPDKSGLPSDRFSAERTGGSVSTLTIQRTQQEDSAVYLCASSLGMQDTQYFGPGTRLTVL.

The chain has TRBV30 and TRBJ2-4; weak D call: TRBD1 (6 bases). The CDR3 length is 17 residues. The V end lost 1 base, the J end lost 0 bases, and 16 bases lay between the germline ends. Germline V gene lookup returns CDR1 GTSNPN and CDR2 SVGIG (reference sequence). In nucleotides, the CDR3 is TGTGCCTGGAGTGATGTTCCAGGGGACAAAGCCAAAAACATTCAGTACTTC. Translated: CAWSDVPGDKAKNIQYF.

The chain employs TRBV7-2 and TRBJ1-2; the D gene is possibly TRBD1 (5 bases). The CDR3 contains 15 residues. The V end was cut by 0 bases, the J end by 5 bases, with 13 bases between. CDR1 SGHTA and CDR2 FQGNSA come from the germline V gene. CDR3 in amino acids: CASSLAVPGRYGYTF. CDR3 nucleotides: TGTGCCAGCAGCTTAGCGGTACCAGGGCGGTATGGCTACACCTTC.

Details on this clone: A junction end diverges from the germline sequence, so it may reflect a read error. The chain links TRBV14 to TRBJ1-3; the D is unclear. The germline V gene has CDR1 SGHDN and CDR2 FVKESK. CDR3 length equals 16 residues. DNA for the CDR3: TGTGCCAGCAGCAAAGAGGATGGAGCCTCAGGAAACACCATATATTTT. This translates into CASSKEDGASGNTIYF.